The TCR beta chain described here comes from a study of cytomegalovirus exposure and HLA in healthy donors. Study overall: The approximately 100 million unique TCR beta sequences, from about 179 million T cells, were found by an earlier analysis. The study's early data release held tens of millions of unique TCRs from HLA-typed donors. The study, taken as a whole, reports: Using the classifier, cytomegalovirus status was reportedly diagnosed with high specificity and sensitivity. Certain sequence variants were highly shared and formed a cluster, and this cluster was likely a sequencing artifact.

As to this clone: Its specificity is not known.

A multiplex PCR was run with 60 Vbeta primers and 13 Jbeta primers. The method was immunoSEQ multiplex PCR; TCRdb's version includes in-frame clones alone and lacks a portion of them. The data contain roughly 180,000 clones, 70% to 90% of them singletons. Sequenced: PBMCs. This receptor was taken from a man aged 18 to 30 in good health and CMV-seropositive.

CDR3: CASSPKTTGAQPQHF. The CDR3 region has the DNA TGTGCCAGCAGCCCCAAGACGACAGGGGCCCAGCCCCAGCATTTT. The chain has TRBV6-1 and TRBJ1-5; 8 bases fit TRBD1. In germline, CDR1 is MNHNS, CDR2 SASEGT. The CDR3 length is 15 residues. J lost 7 bases, V lost 6 bases, and 11 bases had no gene match.